These T cell receptor beta chains were read from a single sample in a study of T cells in Graves' hyperthyroidism and ophthalmopathy. TCRdb redid the calling of the multiplex PCR reads with MiXCR, one entry per CDR3 protein. The profile covers nearly 600,000 distinct CDR3 sequences, with 11% to 15% appearing a single time and more than 4.5% taken by the ten largest. Sequencing used blood. Every receptor here comes from a woman in her 30s with Graves' hyperthyroidism that later progressed to Graves' ophthalmopathy. Each CDR3 is given with its conserved first and last residue. Each record gives: clone size, J gene, D gene, V gene, CDR3 DNA, CDR3 protein. D genes are given only for firm matches. Clone size is given for some rows only: seen once, a few or many times, or a class if the clone is expanded.

many | TRBJ2-2 | NA | TRBV12-3/TRBV12-4 | TGTGCCAGCACCCGGTGGGGGAACACCGGGGAGCTGTTTTTT | CASTRWGNTGELFF
many | TRBJ2-5 | TRBD2 | TRBV2 | TGTGCCAGCAAAGTCAGCGGGACTGCAGAGACCCAGTACTTC | CASKVSGTAETQYF
many | TRBJ1-3 | NA | TRBV3-1 | TGTGCCAGCAGCCCGTTGCGGGACTCTGGAAACACCATATATTTT | CASSPLRDSGNTIYF
many | TRBJ2-7 | NA | TRBV2 | TGTGCCAGTCGACTGTTTTCCTACGAGCAGTACTTC | CASRLFSYEQYF
NA | TRBJ2-1 | NA | TRBV28 | TGTGCCAGCACCCTCGGGCCAGGGTCCTACAATGAGCAGTTCTTC | CASTLGPGSYNEQFF
many | TRBJ1-4 | NA | TRBV7-3 | TGTGCCAGCAGCCCCCCCGGAGCGGTGCGGGAAAAACTGTTTTTT | CASSPPGAVREKLFF
NA | TRBJ1-2 | NA | TRBV4-1 | TGCGCCAGCAGCCAGGTATCCAGGGGTTCCAACTATGGCTACACCTTC | CASSQVSRGSNYGYTF
many | TRBJ1-5 | NA | TRBV7-3 | TGTGCCAGCAGCTCCGGCGTATTTCAGCCCCAGCATTTT | CASSSGVFQPQHF
once | TRBJ2-1 | NA | TRBV6-2/TRBV6-3 | TGTGCCAGCAGTTACCCGTTAGGTGTTCAGTTCTTC | CASSYPLGVQFF
NA | TRBJ2-7 | NA | TRBV28 | TGTGCCAGCAGTTCCCCGACAGGGGAGGGTTCCTACGAGCAGTACTTC | CASSSPTGEGSYEQYF
few | TRBJ1-4 | NA | TRBV4-2 | TGTGCCAGCAGCCAAGGAGGACCGAGGGAAAAACTGTTTTTT | CASSQGGPREKLFF
many | TRBJ2-6 | NA | TRBV11-3 | TGTGCCAGCCTTGTCGAGGGGGCCAACGTCCTGACTTTC | CASLVEGANVLTF
many | TRBJ2-7 | NA | TRBV29-1 | TGCAGCGTGAATCTTTCAGGGAGTTCCACCTACGAGCAGTACTTC | CSVNLSGSSTYEQYF
many | TRBJ2-3 | NA | TRBV11-2 | TGTGCCAGCAGCGCGGACCGGGCGGACACAGATACGCAGTATTTT | CASSADRADTDTQYF